These 11 T cell receptor beta chains share one sample of origin, sequenced in a study of regulatory T cells in long-lasting Graves disease. As for time point: newly diagnosed GD, antithyroid drugs for less than 3 months. RNA from PBMCs was the source of the TCR library. Arm-PCR of CDR3 regions and iRepertoire HTBI primers were the basis on which TCR beta libraries were built. One entry per CDR3 protein results from TCRdb running MiXCR on the multiplex PCR reads. There are approximately 540,000 distinct CDR3 sequences in the sample; about 12% occur only once, and almost 9% lies in the top ten. These same records also appear under a second study, on T cells in Graves' hyperthyroidism and ophthalmopathy.

The material was peripheral blood mononuclear cells (PBMCs), obtained at new diagnosis, from a patient treated with antithyroid drugs. The source of these receptors is a woman aged 30 to 39 with Graves disease.

This clonotype was picked up many times. The chain recombines TRBV18 with TRBJ2-1; 8 positions match TRBD2. Losses at the gene ends were 4 bases for V and 4 bases for J; bases not matched to a gene: 6. The germline CDR1 and CDR2 sequences are KGHSH and LQKENI. The length of the CDR3 is 15 residues. The CDR3 DNA is TGTGCCAGCTCACAGATGACTAGCGTATACAATGAGCAGTTCTTC. Amino acids: CASSQMTSVYNEQFF.

The J gene is TRBJ2-1, the V gene TRBV7-9, with TRBD2 matching 12 bases. Per germline, CDR1 SEHNR and CDR2 FQNEAQ (reference sequence). V gave up 4 bases and J gave up 4 bases; unmatched junction bases: 5. This CDR3 has 16 residues. The CDR3 coding sequence is TGTGCCAGCAGCTCCCGGACTAGCGGGAAATACAATGAGCAGTTCTTC. It yields the protein CASSSRTSGKYNEQFF.

Here the CDR3 reads CASRTGGSYGYTF. The CDR3 coding sequence is TGTGCCAGCAGGACAGGGGGAAGCTATGGCTACACCTTC. The gene calls are TRBV11-2 and TRBJ1-2, with 9 bases identical to TRBD1. V lost 6 bases and J lost 4; bases outside the gene matches: 3. The CDR3 length is 13 residues. Germline V CDR1 and CDR2: SGHAT, FQNNGV.

This clonotype showed up many times. This sequence joins TRBV30 and TRBJ1-1; 7 nucleotides agree with TRBD1. The CDR3 has 13 residues. Trimming took 0 bases from V and 11 from J; bases not matched to a gene: 9. CDR1 is GTSNPN and CDR2 is SVGIG in the germline V gene (reference sequence). In DNA, the CDR3 is TGTGCCTGGAGTGTCAGACAGGGAGAATACGCTTTCTTT. This codes for CAWSVRQGEYAFF.

This clonotype was counted many times. The chain combines TRBV20-1 with TRBJ1-6; D remains ambiguous. V was shortened by 3 bases and J by 7 bases, with 13 bases between the two germline ends. This CDR3 contains 14 residues. In germline, CDR1 is DFQATT, CDR2 SNEGSKA (reference sequence). DNA for the CDR3: TGCAGTGCTAGCAGAGGGCCAGTAAATTCACCCCTCCACTTT. It yields the protein CSASRGPVNSPLHF.

CDR3 coding DNA: TGCAGTGCTAGAGTCCCTGGGGGGGGGGGTTACAATGAGCAGTTCTTC. As protein: CSARVPGGGGYNEQFF. The chain links TRBV20-1 to TRBJ2-3; 7 bases match TRBD2. The J call is uncertain, as TRBJ2-1 better fits the DNA end. Germline V gives CDR1 DFQATT, CDR2 SNEGSKA (reference sequence). The CDR3 contains 16 residues.

This clonotype was seen repeatedly, ten times or more. The chain combines TRBV28 with TRBJ1-1; TRBD1 aligns across 9 bases. There are 17 residues in the CDR3. Germline CDR1 is MDHEN and CDR2 is SYDVKM. The V and J ends lost 3 bases and 0 bases, in that order; junction bases with no gene match: 8. CDR3 sequence (DNA): TGTGCCAGCAGTTTGGCGGGACAGGGTCCGATGAACACTGAAGCTTTCTTT. Translation: CASSLAGQGPMNTEAFF. Full variable domain (outside the CDR3, taken from reference TRBV28 and TRBJ1-1): DVKVTQSSRYLVKRTGEKVFLECVQDMDHENMFWYRQDPGLGLRLIYFSYDVKMKEKGDIPEGYSVSREKKERFSLILESASTNQTSMYLCASSLAGQGPMNTEAFFGQGTRLTVV.

The genes are TRBV27 and TRBJ1-6; D is undetermined. Germline values: CDR1 MNHEY, CDR2 SMNVEV (reference sequence). V dropped 3 bases and J dropped 12 bases, with 15 bases sitting between them. The CDR3 runs to 14 residues. The CDR3 nucleotides read TGTGCCAGCAGTTTGGGTAGGGCCACGGGACCCCTCCACTTT. Translated: CASSLGRATGPLHF.

This clonotype was recorded many times. The V and J genes are TRBV20-1 and TRBJ2-4; TRBD2 aligns across 9 bases. CDR1 DFQATT and CDR2 SNEGSKA come from the germline V gene (reference sequence). V dropped 6 bases and J dropped 7; count of bases not matched to a gene: 10. The CDR3 loop spans 14 amino acids. CDR3 amino acids: CSAVLGLAGNIQYF. In nucleotides, the CDR3 is TGCAGTGCCGTGTTGGGACTAGCTGGGAACATTCAGTACTTC.

The CDR3 loop is CASSPGTGKVELFF. As DNA, the CDR3 is TGTGCCAGCAGTCCCGGGACAGGAAAAGTGGAACTGTTTTTT. The genes are TRBV5-4 and TRBJ1-4; the match to TRBD1 covers 8 bases. The CDR3 covers 14 residues. CDR1 is SGHNT, CDR2 YYREEE, per germline (reference sequence). J lost 12 bases, V lost 5 bases, and 12 bases had no gene match. The full variable domain, with the rest looked up from reference TRBV5-4 and TRBJ1-4, is ETGVTQSPTHLIKTRGQQVTLRCSSQSGHNTVSWYQQALGQGPQFIFQYYREEENGRGNFPPRFSGLQFPNYSSELNVNALELDDSALYLCASSPGTGKVELFFGSGTQLSVL.

The chain couples TRBV6-1 to TRBJ2-1; TRBD2 matches 9 bases. Losses at the gene ends were 6 bases for V and 8 bases for J; bases not matched to a gene: 5. Germline lookup yields CDR1 MNHNS and CDR2 SASEGT. The CDR3 is 13 residues long. The CDR3 DNA is TGTGCCAGCAGGCTGGGACTAGCTTATGAGCAGTTCTTC. This sequence encodes CASRLGLAYEQFF.